The clone carrying this TCR beta chain was seen a single time. The data are from a study of OX40 agonist ivuxolimab in advanced cancers. Turning to the study itself: Dose-escalation cases comprised hepatocellular carcinoma, melanoma, renal cell or head and neck cancer.

Germline V gene data show CDR1 as LNHDA and CDR2 as SQIVND (reference sequence). The CDR3 is 15 residues long. Assay: immunoSEQ multiplex PCR; the TCRdb copy retains only in-frame clones and omits some. This table holds about 48,000 clones, around nine tenths found once. No patient had autoimmune disease or received systemic immunosuppression. The chain employs TRBV19 and TRBJ2-5, with 8 bases aligning to TRBD1. The J call may be in error: the DNA end matches TRBJ2-7 better. The clonotype originates from an adult with an advanced solid tumor such as melanoma, head and neck, liver or kidney cancer. The starting material was CD4+ or CD8+ T cells sorted from blood, obtained in a trial of the OX40 agonist ivuxolimab. The CDR3 protein is CASSIVGQATYEQYF. In DNA, the CDR3 is TGTGCCAGTAGTATAGTGGGACAGGCGACCTACGAGCAGTACTTC.